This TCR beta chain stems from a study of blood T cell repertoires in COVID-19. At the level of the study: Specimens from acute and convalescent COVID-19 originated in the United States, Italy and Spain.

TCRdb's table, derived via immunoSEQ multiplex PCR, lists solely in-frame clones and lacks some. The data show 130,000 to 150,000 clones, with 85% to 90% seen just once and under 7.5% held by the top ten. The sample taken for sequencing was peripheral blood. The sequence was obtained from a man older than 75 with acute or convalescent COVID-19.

DNA for the CDR3: TGTGCCAGCTTCCTAGCGGGAGGGCCCGCCTACAATGAGCAGTTCTTC. Translation gives CASFLAGGPAYNEQFF. The chain recombines TRBV28 with TRBJ2-1; 12 bases align to TRBD2. The CDR3 consists of 16 residues. Germline CDR1 reads MDHEN; CDR2 reads SYDVKM. J lost 2 bases, V lost 8 bases, and 7 bases had no gene match.